This TCR beta chain was sequenced for a study of blood T cell repertoires in COVID-19. Across the study: Researchers got acute and convalescent COVID-19 samples from the United States, Italy and Spain. In each case, the material was cDNA or gDNA derived from T cells, B-cell-depleted T cells, or PBMCs.

How the authors handled the data: Amplification of reference gene primers was used by the study to estimate nucleated cell counts. TCRdb's copy holds only in-frame clones and misses some; the assay was immunoSEQ multiplex PCR. D and trimming come from the DNA, and the V and J calls and clone size come from that table. The sample records 100,000 to 120,000 clones, about 70% being singletons. The V and J ends lost 3 bases and 2 bases respectively, with 20 bases between them. The germline V gene has CDR1 SGHRS and CDR2 YFSETQ. The CDR3 totals 17 residues. The TCR comes from a woman aged 55-70 years with acute or convalescent COVID-19. The rearrangement joins TRBV5-1 to TRBJ1-2; TRBD1 might be the D (6 bases). The material sequenced was peripheral blood. In DNA, the CDR3 is TGCGCCAGCAGCTCATCTGAACTAGGACAGCCCAACTATGGCTACACCTTC. It is translated as CASSSSELGQPNYGYTF.